These 2 T cell receptor beta chains were all obtained from the same sample, sequenced in a study of T cells expressing NK-cell markers. Each CDR3 protein gets one entry in TCRdb, which reprocessed the 5' RACE reads and gives no DNA. Recorded for this sample: more than 90,000 distinct CDR3 sequences. The sequencing input was blood T cells: a sorted CD56 or NKG2C T cell subset, CD4+ or CD8+ T cells, or bulk PBMC T cells (not recorded which). These receptors were collected from a woman between 18 and 75 years old in good health.

V is TRBV12-3 or TRBV12-4 and J is TRBJ1-6. This CDR3 spans 12 amino acids. The CDR3 region is CASTAGNSPLHF.

This rearrangement joins TRBV5-1 to TRBJ1-1; no DNA is available, so the TRBD1 call from TCRdb remains unchecked. Germline V gives CDR1 SGHRS, CDR2 YFSETQ. The CDR3 runs 13 residues. The CDR3 sequence: CASIGTPNTEAFF. The whole variable domain, remainder taken from reference TRBV5-1 and TRBJ1-1, is KAGVTQTPRYLIKTRGQQVTLSCSPISGHRSVSWYQQTPGQGLQFLFEYFSETQRNKGNFPGRFSGRQFSNSRSEMNVSTLELGDSALYLCASIGTPNTEAFFGQGTRLTVV.